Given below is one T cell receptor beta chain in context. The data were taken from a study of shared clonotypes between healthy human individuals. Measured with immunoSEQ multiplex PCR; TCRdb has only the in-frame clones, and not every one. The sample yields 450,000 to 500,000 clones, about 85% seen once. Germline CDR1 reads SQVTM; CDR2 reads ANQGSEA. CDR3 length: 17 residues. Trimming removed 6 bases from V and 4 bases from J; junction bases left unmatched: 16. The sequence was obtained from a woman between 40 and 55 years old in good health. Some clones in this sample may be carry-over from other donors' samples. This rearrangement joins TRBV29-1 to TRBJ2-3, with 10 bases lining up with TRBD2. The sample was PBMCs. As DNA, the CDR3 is TGCAGCGTGGGGGGGCTAGCGGGAGCGGGTGGCGCAGATACGCAGTATTTT. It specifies CSVGGLAGAGGADTQYF.